This is a list of T cell receptor beta chains from one sample in a study of yellow fever vaccine responses in identical twins. MiXCR, applied by TCRdb to the RT-PCR reads, yields one record per CDR3 protein. Among some 23,000 distinct CDR3 sequences, under 80% were seen once, and the ten largest hold more than 4.5%. This specimen consisted of T cells from blood (PBMCs), unsorted or a sorted subset (not recorded which), obtained before or after yellow fever vaccination (not recorded which). All receptors come from a woman aged 18-29 years who received the yellow fever vaccine. CDR3s include the opening cysteine and the closing phenylalanine or tryptophan. A D gene is named only where the DNA matches it firmly. Rows may omit the clone size; those that give it use once, few, many or a size class.

abundance,v_gene,j_gene,d_gene,CDR3aa,CDR3nt
-,TRBV7-6,TRBJ2-1,TRBD2,CASSSRLAGYNEQFF,TGTGCCAGCAGCTCCAGACTAGCGGGTTACAATGAGCAGTTCTTC
-,TRBV12-3/TRBV12-4,TRBJ2-3,-,CASSWRGHTDTQYF,TGTGCCAGCAGTTGGCGGGGGCACACAGATACGCAGTATTTT
-,TRBV11-2,TRBJ2-5,TRBD1,CASSFDRALRNQETQYF,TGTGCCAGCAGCTTCGACAGGGCGCTTCGAAACCAAGAGACCCAGTACTTC
-,TRBV4-1,TRBJ2-5,-,CASSQVASRSQETQYF,TGCGCCAGCAGCCAAGTAGCTAGCAGATCCCAAGAGACCCAGTACTTC
-,TRBV23-1,TRBJ2-3,-,CATGGAGCTDTQYF,TGCGCCACCGGAGGGGCAGGGTGCACAGATACGCAGTATTTT
few,TRBV7-6,TRBJ2-1,TRBD1,CASSLGGQGTMNEQFF,TGTGCCAGCAGCTTAGGCGGACAGGGCACGATGAATGAGCAGTTCTTC
-,TRBV11-3,TRBJ2-2,-,CASSLLGGTGELFF,TGTGCCAGCAGTTTACTAGGGGGCACCGGGGAGCTGTTTTTT
-,TRBV6-1,TRBJ2-7,-,CASSESYPRVIHEQYF,TGTGCCAGCAGTGAATCGTATCCCAGGGTGATCCACGAGCAGTACTTC
few,TRBV12-3/TRBV12-4,TRBJ1-6,TRBD1,CASRDRRSPLHF,TGTGCCAGCAGGGACAGGCGATCACCCCTCCACTTT
once,TRBV4-1,TRBJ1-1,TRBD1,CASSRDRGRGTEAFF,TGCGCCAGCAGCCGCGACAGGGGTCGGGGCACTGAAGCTTTCTTT
-,TRBV5-1,TRBJ1-6,-,CASSLTGLTVNSPLHF,TGCGCCAGCAGCTTGACAGGGTTGACGGTGAATTCACCCCTCCACTTT
-,TRBV7-9,TRBJ1-3,-,CASSSGPDTIYF,TGTGCCAGCAGCTCCGGCCCGGACACCATATATTTT
-,TRBV2,TRBJ2-2,-,CASSEQNTGELFF,TGTGCCAGCAGTGAACAAAACACCGGGGAGCTGTTTTTT
-,TRBV11-3,TRBJ2-1,-,CASSLDGGPQPEQFF,TGTGCCAGCAGCTTAGATGGGGGCCCCCAACCTGAGCAGTTCTTC
-,TRBV27,TRBJ2-7,-,CASGGGNEQYF,TGTGCCAGTGGGGGGGGCAACGAGCAGTACTTC
medium-sized,TRBV29-1,TRBJ2-5,-,CSVAVHQETQYF,TGCAGCGTTGCCGTCCACCAAGAGACCCAGTACTTC
once,TRBV4-2,TRBJ1-3,TRBD1,CASSPETGGRNTIYF,TGTGCCAGCAGCCCTGAAACAGGGGGGAGAAACACCATATATTTT
-,TRBV29-1,TRBJ2-5,-,CSGGQIKETQYF,TGCAGCGGAGGGCAGATTAAAGAGACCCAGTACTTC
-,TRBV25-1,TRBJ2-1,TRBD1,CASSNRTGFHEQFF,TGTGCCAGCAGTAACAGGACAGGGTTCCATGAGCAGTTCTTC
-,TRBV20-1,TRBJ2-1,-,CSASRYEQFF,TGCAGTGCTAGTCGGTACGAGCAGTTCTTC
-,TRBV18,TRBJ2-4,-,CASSPGGVKNIQYF,TGTGCCAGCTCACCGGGGGGAGTCAAAAACATTCAGTACTTC
-,TRBV6-1,TRBJ2-1,TRBD2,CASTKRESNEQFF,TGTGCCAGCACCAAGCGGGAGTCCAATGAGCAGTTCTTC
few,TRBV18,TRBJ1-1,-,CASSVGRNTEAFF,TGTGCCAGCTCGGTGGGACGGAACACTGAAGCTTTCTTT
-,TRBV6-1,TRBJ2-7,-,CASSDFPWEQYF,TGTGCCAGCAGTGATTTCCCGTGGGAGCAGTACTTC
-,TRBV2,TRBJ1-2,-,CASSEAGQQFGYTF,TGTGCCAGCAGTGAAGCTGGGCAGCAGTTCGGCTACACCTTC
-,TRBV10-3,TRBJ1-2,TRBD1,CAISESTGGGYGYTF,TGTGCCATCAGTGAGTCGACAGGGGGCGGCTATGGCTACACCTTC
-,TRBV24-1,TRBJ2-1,-,CATSEAEGYNEQFF,TGTGCCACCAGTGAAGCGGAGGGCTACAATGAGCAGTTCTTC
-,TRBV6-1,TRBJ2-7,-,CASSEYYGDPLGEQYF,TGTGCCAGCAGTGAATATTACGGGGACCCCCTCGGGGAGCAGTACTTC
-,TRBV6-5,TRBJ1-5,-,CASSYGNQPQHF,TGTGCCAGCAGTTATGGCAATCAGCCCCAGCATTTT
-,TRBV18,TRBJ2-1,TRBD1,CASSNGQGWNEQFF,TGTGCCAGCTCAAACGGACAGGGGTGGAATGAGCAGTTCTTC
-,TRBV2,TRBJ2-1,TRBD2,CASSVTSGSYNEQFF,TGTGCCAGCTCGGTCACTAGCGGGAGCTACAATGAGCAGTTCTTC
-,TRBV7-8,TRBJ1-1,TRBD1,CASSLDRANTEAFF,TGTGCCAGCAGCTTGGACAGGGCGAACACTGAAGCTTTCTTT
few,TRBV19,TRBJ2-7,-,CASSIGPGYEQYF,TGTGCCAGTAGTATAGGTCCCGGATACGAGCAGTACTTC
-,TRBV3-1,TRBJ2-5,TRBD2,CASSQGLAGETQYF,TGTGCCAGCAGCCAGGGACTAGCAGGGGAGACCCAGTACTTC
-,TRBV10-3,TRBJ1-2,-,CATMDGNYGYTF,TGTGCCACTATGGACGGTAACTATGGCTACACCTTC
-,TRBV18,TRBJ2-7,-,CASSQSSSYEQYF,TGTGCCAGCTCACAGTCTTCCTCCTACGAGCAGTACTTC
-,TRBV13,TRBJ2-7,-,CASSLVYEQYF,TGTGCCAGCAGCTTAGTATACGAGCAGTACTTC
few,TRBV23-1,TRBJ1-3,-,CASSQSICQTGSGNTIYF,TGCGCCAGCAGTCAATCGATCTGTCAGACGGGGTCTGGAAACACCATATATTTT
-,TRBV18,TRBJ1-1,-,CASSPSKSMNTEAFF,TGTGCCAGCTCACCATCGAAATCCATGAACACTGAAGCTTTCTTT